This T cell receptor (beta chain) was identified during a study of OX40 agonist ivuxolimab in advanced cancers. Describing the broader study: Ivuxolimab was a fully human IgG2 agonistic monoclonal antibody targeting the costimulatory receptor OX40 (CD134). Intravenous ivuxolimab was administered to patients every 2 weeks at six dose levels: 0.01, 0.1, 0.3, 1.5, 3 and 10 mg/kg. Of the approximately 53 patients in dose escalation, some 20 had hepatocellular carcinoma, some 15 had melanoma, 9 had renal cell carcinoma and 9 had head and neck cancer. In the dose-escalation cohort, roughly 80% of patients were male, and the mean age was approximately 64 years, with a range of roughly 23 to 85. Prior anti-PD-1, anti-PD-L1 or anti-CTLA-4 therapy was permitted, and approximately 40% of dose-escalation patients had received checkpoint inhibitors. Three dose-escalation patients achieved partial responses, one with hepatocellular carcinoma and two with cutaneous melanoma. The point of sequencing TCRbeta in the periphery was to test whether ivuxolimab changed TCR sequence diversity and drove clonal T-cell expansion. The monotherapy dose-escalation portion (N = 52 patients) of the phase I ivuxolimab trial is reported in the paper.

Genomic DNA was extracted from sorted cells for sequencing of the TCRbeta CDR3 region. The immunoSEQ Assay was used for sequencing of TCRbeta CDR3 regions. Sourced from immuneACCESS, this table was stored by TCRdb with only in-frame sequences that have V and J called. A share of the clones is absent; for the studies checked, an unresolved V gene accounts for under half, and the remainder has no known explanation. The sample table records approximately 31,000 clones; 80% to 90% of these occur just once. 20% to 30% of the sample comes from the top ten. Counted from cysteine to phenylalanine, this CDR3 has 16 amino acids. The entry retains the CDR3 DNA only, 48 bases that are in frame from base 1. V and J are trimmed by 4 bases and 5 bases, and the gene matches miss 6 bases of the junction. From a lookup of the germline V gene, CDR1 and CDR2 are SGHAT and FQNNGV. Overall study results and their limits: In the 0.1-3.0 mg/kg groups, partial responders were among the patients with the lowest normalized peripheral clonal expansion, particularly in CD8+ T cells. Low levels of normalized T-cell clonal expansion were also seen in some nonresponding patients. After ivuxolimab, more expanded clones were found on average in CD8+ T cells than in CD4+ T cells. At doses from 0.1 to 3.0 mg/kg, clonal expansion was seen in both CD4+ and CD8+ blood T cells between baseline and week 6. Antigen specificity was not determined for the clonally expanded peripheral T cells.

In the case of this clone: It has no known antigen specificity. The record has no base qualities; no much larger clone is one base away.

Patients with a history of autoimmune disease or receiving systemic immunosuppression were excluded from the trial. In every dose cohort, peripheral blood was drawn for TCR sequencing at baseline, cycle 4 day 1, and cycle 7 day 1. The samples were drawn from a first-in-human, open-label, multicenter phase I dose-escalation trial of ivuxolimab. Adults with locally advanced or metastatic melanoma, renal cell, hepatocellular, or head and neck squamous cell carcinoma were enrolled in the trial. Before TCR sequencing, CD4+ T cells and CD8+ T cells from peripheral blood were sorted into separate populations.

The TCR originated in an adult with an advanced solid tumor such as melanoma, head and neck, liver or kidney cancer. The sequence links TRBV11-2 to TRBJ2-2; TRBD2 matches 11 bases in the middle. Material: CD4+ or CD8+ T cells sorted from blood, obtained in a trial of the OX40 agonist ivuxolimab. The DNA is as follows: TGTGCCAGCAGCTCCGTAGCGGGAGGGGGGACCGGGGAGCTGTTTTTT. Translated, it gives CASSSVAGGGTGELFF.